A single sample is the source of the 30 T cell receptor beta chains below, sequenced in a study of OX40 agonist ivuxolimab in advanced cancers. TCRdb keeps only in-frame clones here, not all; method: immunoSEQ multiplex PCR. Altogether approximately 54,000 clones are present, approximately 90% being singletons, with the ten largest covering 8% to 9.5%. The sequences come from CD4+ or CD8+ T cells sorted from blood, collected in a trial of the OX40 agonist ivuxolimab. These receptors all stem from an adult with an advanced solid tumor such as melanoma, head and neck, liver or kidney cancer.

V usage is TRBV5-4 and J usage is TRBJ1-2, with D possibly TRBD1 on 6 matching bases. The CDR3 spans 15 residues. V gave up 1 base and J gave up 4 bases, with 14 bases separating them. In germline, CDR1 is SGHNT, CDR2 YYREEE (reference sequence). The CDR3 DNA sequence: TGTGCCAGCAGCTTGTGGGGGGCCGTCGGCTATGGCTACACCTTC. Amino acids: CASSLWGAVGYGYTF.

J is TRBJ1-1 and V is TRBV4-1; D is uncertain. CDR1 and CDR2 from the germline V gene are MGHRA and YSYEKL. This CDR3 comprises 15 residues. V lost 4 bases to trimming and J lost 5 bases, with 17 bases between them. The CDR3 nucleotides are TGCGCCAGCAGCCCCCCCGACACGCTCCCGACTGAAGCTTTCTTT. This translates into CASSPPDTLPTEAFF.

The chain joins TRBV27 to TRBJ2-7, with D tentatively TRBD2 (6 bases). The CDR3 sequence is 12 residues long. V shed 10 bases and J shed 6 bases, with 16 bases lying between them. CDR1 is MNHEY and CDR2 is SMNVEV in the germline V gene (reference sequence). The CDR3 spells CAIAPPGGEQYF. The CDR3 DNA reads as TGTGCCATAGCCCCCCCCGGGGGCGAGCAGTACTTC.

The chain is built from TRBV19 and TRBJ2-7; the match to TRBD1 covers 10 bases. V gave up 4 bases and J gave up 5 bases; unmatched junction bases: 14. The CDR3 loop spans 17 amino acids. The germline gives CDR1 LNHDA, CDR2 SQIVND (reference sequence). As DNA, the CDR3 is TGTGCCAGTAGTACTGGAGGGACAGGGGCCTTGACTAACGAGCAGTACTTC. Amino acids: CASSTGGTGALTNEQYF.

This chain links TRBV28 with TRBJ2-7; a possible D gene is TRBD1 (7 bases). V shed 3 bases and J shed 7 bases, with 16 bases lying between them. There are 14 residues in the CDR3. CDR1 is MDHEN and CDR2 is SYDVKM in the germline V gene. CDR3 DNA: TGTGCCAGCAGTTTCGCAGGGGGGTCGGGTGAGCAGTACTTC. Amino acid sequence: CASSFAGGSGEQYF.

The CDR3 sequence is CASSLGPGEGRYEQYF. As DNA, the CDR3 is TGTGCCAGCAGCCTTGGGCCAGGGGAAGGCCGCTACGAGCAGTACTTC. The V call is TRBV27, the J call TRBJ2-7, with D possibly TRBD1 on 6 matching bases. This CDR3 contains 16 residues. The germline V gene has CDR1 MNHEY and CDR2 SMNVEV (reference sequence). The germline V and J ends were trimmed by 6 bases and 3 bases, with 21 bases remaining between them.

This chain joins TRBV11-1 and TRBJ1-1, with unresolved D. Germline-derived CDR1 and CDR2 are SGHAT and FQDESV (reference sequence). V was trimmed by 2 bases and J by 2 bases, leaving 9 bases between them. This CDR3 is 14 amino acids long. The DNA for the CDR3 is TGTGCCAGCAGCTTATGGGCATCCAACACTGAAGCTTTCTTT. Its translation: CASSLWASNTEAFF.

This chain uses TRBV7-2 with TRBJ2-7; D is perhaps TRBD2 (6 bases). The CDR3 is 15 residues long. Trimming shortened V by 5 bases and J by 0 bases, and 14 bases separated the two germline ends. CDR1 SGHTA and CDR2 FQGNSA come from the germline V gene. This chain's CDR3 is CASSPLAPSSYEQYF. The CDR3 DNA reads TGTGCCAGCAGCCCTCTAGCGCCCAGCTCCTACGAGCAGTACTTC. Complete variable domain (other parts from reference TRBV7-2 and TRBJ2-7): GAGVSQSPSNKVTEKGKDVELRCDPISGHTALYWYRQSLGQGLEFLIYFQGNSAPDKSGLPSDRFSAERTGGSVSTLTIQRTQQEDSAVYLCASSPLAPSSYEQYFGPGTRLTVT.

The J gene is TRBJ2-1, the V gene TRBV15; D perhaps matches TRBD1 (6 bases). The CDR3 has 20 amino acids. Trimming took 0 bases from V and 2 from J, leaving 23 bases between them. CDR1 and CDR2 (germline): LNHNV, YYDKDF (reference sequence). The CDR3, as DNA: TGTGCCACCAGCAGAGATTCCAAGGGACACATGAATTCGCCCTACAATGAGCAGTTCTTC. Residues: CATSRDSKGHMNSPYNEQFF.

This clone has only one observation. The V and J genes are TRBV9 and TRBJ2-1; D possibly corresponds to TRBD1 (5 bases). CDR1 SGDLS and CDR2 YYNGEE come from the germline V gene. This CDR3 is 13 amino acids long. V lost 0 bases to trimming and J lost 10 bases, with 11 bases between them. The CDR3 spells CASSVEGVREQFF. The CDR3 DNA reads as TGTGCCAGCAGCGTAGAAGGGGTTAGAGAGCAGTTCTTC.

This sequence joins TRBV5-6 and TRBJ1-2; TRBD1 matches 11 bases. This CDR3 region has 13 residues. CDR1 is SGHDT, CDR2 YYEEEE, per germline. Trimming at V came to 5 bases and at J to 7 bases, leaving 4 bases not matched to a gene. The CDR3 protein is CASRPDRGRGYTF. In nucleotides, the CDR3 is TGTGCCAGCAGACCGGACAGGGGGCGTGGCTACACCTTC.

The chain couples TRBV6-1 to TRBJ1-1; possible D gene TRBD1, 5 bases. Germline-derived CDR1 and CDR2 are MNHNS and SASEGT. CDR3 size: 15 residues. V lost 3 bases to trimming and J lost 1 base, with 12 bases between them. The CDR3 sequence: CASSDYYGGNTEAFF. The CDR3 DNA reads as TGTGCCAGCAGTGATTATTATGGGGGGAACACTGAAGCTTTCTTT.

The genes are TRBV7-9 and TRBJ1-1; D gene unclear. Germline V gene lookup returns CDR1 SEHNR and CDR2 FQNEAQ (reference sequence). V lost 1 base to trimming and J lost 2 bases, with 14 bases between them. The CDR3 runs 16 residues. This CDR3 is CASSLVATILNTEAFF. CDR3 nucleotides: TGTGCCAGCAGCTTAGTGGCAACCATTTTAAACACTGAAGCTTTCTTT.

A single count supports this clone. This chain links TRBV27 with TRBJ2-7, with unresolved D. CDR1 and CDR2 (germline): MNHEY, SMNVEV (reference sequence). The CDR3 consists of 14 residues. Trimming took 2 bases from V and 0 from J, leaving 8 bases between them. The CDR3 loop is CASSLRHDSYEQYF. The CDR3 DNA follows: TGTGCCAGCAGTTTACGACACGACTCCTACGAGCAGTACTTC.

This chain connects TRBV7-6 to TRBJ2-5; 8 nucleotides line up with TRBD2. With V trimmed by 4 bases and J by 2 bases, 9 bases remained unmatched. The CDR3 totals 16 residues. In germline, CDR1 is SGHVS, CDR2 FNYEAQ. DNA for the CDR3: TGTGCCAGCAGCTCGCCGGGGGGGCCGGGACAAGAGACCCAGTACTTC. It encodes CASSSPGGPGQETQYF.

The chain links TRBV5-1 to TRBJ2-7; no reliable D call. Trimming shortened V by 1 base and J by 4 bases, and 12 bases separated the two germline ends. The CDR3 runs to 14 residues. CDR1 SGHRS and CDR2 YFSETQ come from the germline V gene. CDR3 bases: TGCGCCAGCAGCTTGTTGCCAATCGAATACGAGCAGTACTTC. Translating gives CASSLLPIEYEQYF.

The chain combines TRBV6-1 with TRBJ2-4; D call uncertain. This CDR3 region has 12 residues. Germline V gene lookup returns CDR1 MNHNS and CDR2 SASEGT. V gave up 7 bases and J gave up 1 base, with 5 bases separating them. The CDR3 loop reads CASKGAKNIQYF. In DNA form, the CDR3 reads TGTGCCAGCAAAGGGGCCAAAAACATTCAGTACTTC.

The CDR3 DNA reads as TGTGCCAGCTCCCAACCACGGGACGGAATATCATATGGCTACACCTTC. It specifies CASSQPRDGISYGYTF. The J gene is TRBJ1-2, the V gene TRBV18; weak D call: TRBD1 (5 bases). CDR3 length: 16 amino acids. Germline CDR1 is KGHSH and CDR2 is LQKENI. V was cut by 6 bases and J by 5 bases, with 22 bases left in between.

This clone came up once. The chain joins TRBV4-3 to TRBJ2-6; 8 nucleotides agree with TRBD1. The CDR3 has 16 amino acids. V lost 4 bases to trimming and J lost 4 bases; unmatched junction nucleotides: 6. CDR1 is LGHNA, CDR2 YSLEER, per germline. The CDR3 sequence is CASSLGQGSGANVLTF. The CDR3 bases are TGCGCCAGCAGCCTTGGACAGGGATCGGGGGCCAACGTCCTGACTTTC.

This sequence joins TRBV4-1 and TRBJ2-7; the match to TRBD2 covers 7 bases. Trimming removed 1 base from V and 4 bases from J; junction bases left unmatched: 7. This CDR3 region has 15 residues. Germline values: CDR1 MGHRA, CDR2 YSYEKL. DNA of the CDR3: TGCGCCAGCAGCCAAGGACGGGAGGAGGTGTACGAGCAGTACTTC. Translated: CASSQGREEVYEQYF.

V is TRBV27 and J is TRBJ2-7, with no clear D. The CDR3 covers 14 residues. Germline CDR1 is MNHEY and CDR2 is SMNVEV (reference sequence). The V gene lost 7 bases and the J gene lost 0 bases, with 13 bases spanning the gap. CDR3 residues: CASKMGQSSYEQYF. The CDR3 DNA sequence: TGTGCCAGCAAGATGGGTCAGAGCTCCTACGAGCAGTACTTC.

This chain links TRBV5-4 with TRBJ2-7; 7 bases agree with TRBD1. The germline CDR1 and CDR2 sequences are SGHNT and YYREEE (reference sequence). The CDR3 runs 14 residues. J lost 1 base, V lost 0 bases, and 1 base had no gene match. The CDR3 DNA sequence: TGTGCCAGCAGCTTGGGGGACAGTTCCTACGAGCAGTACTTC. As protein: CASSLGDSSYEQYF. Full variable domain (remainder filled in from reference TRBV5-4 and TRBJ2-7): ETGVTQSPTHLIKTRGQQVTLRCSSQSGHNTVSWYQQALGQGPQFIFQYYREEENGRGNFPPRFSGLQFPNYSSELNVNALELDDSALYLCASSLGDSSYEQYFGPGTRLTVT.

The chain has TRBV4-3 and TRBJ2-7, with TRBD2 identical over 7 bases. The CDR3 spans 16 residues. The junction had 9 bases not matched to a gene; V was cut back by 0 bases and J by 4 bases. Per germline, CDR1 LGHNA and CDR2 YSLEER. This CDR3 is CASSQDTTQGLYEQYF. CDR3 nucleotides: TGCGCCAGCAGCCAAGATACGACGCAGGGACTATACGAGCAGTACTTC.

The chain is built from TRBV30 and TRBJ2-1, with D unresolved. Trimming shortened V by 4 bases and J by 1 base, and 2 bases separated the two germline ends. Per the germline V gene, CDR1 is GTSNPN and CDR2 is SVGIG (reference sequence). The CDR3 is 11 amino acids. The CDR3 protein is CAWTSYNEQFF. The CDR3 region has the DNA TGTGCCTGGACTTCCTACAATGAGCAGTTCTTC.

The J gene is TRBJ1-1, the V gene TRBV5-1; tentatively, D is TRBD1 (5 bases). The germline V and J ends were trimmed by 1 base and 0 bases, with 7 bases remaining between them. Germline assignment: CDR1 SGHRS and CDR2 YFSETQ. CDR3 length equals 14 residues. CDR3 bases: TGCGCCAGCAGCTTGACAGGCATGAACACTGAAGCTTTCTTT. It yields the protein CASSLTGMNTEAFF.

This chain connects TRBV4-1 to TRBJ2-1; D not resolved. The CDR3 runs to 13 residues. V was trimmed by 0 bases and J by 5 bases, leaving 5 bases between them. From germline, CDR1 is MGHRA and CDR2 YSYEKL. CDR3 sequence: CASSQERHNEQFF. CDR3 DNA: TGCGCCAGCAGCCAAGAACGCCACAATGAGCAGTTCTTC.

The chain couples TRBV30 to TRBJ2-1; D gene ambiguous. V lost 3 bases and J 2 bases, leaving 5 bases between the germline ends. Germline CDR1 GTSNPN, CDR2 SVGIG (reference sequence). The CDR3 length is 12 residues. Here the CDR3 reads CAWSRTYNEQFF. CDR3 DNA: TGTGCCTGGAGCAGAACCTACAATGAGCAGTTCTTC.

The chain is built from TRBV11-1 and TRBJ1-1; TRBD1 aligns across 11 bases. J lost 6 bases, V lost 1 base, and 1 base had no gene match. The CDR3 spans 14 residues. Germline-derived CDR1 and CDR2 are SGHAT and FQDESV (reference sequence). The CDR3 spells CASSLVDRGPEAFF. As DNA, the CDR3 is TGTGCCAGCAGCTTAGTGGACAGGGGGCCTGAAGCTTTCTTT. The whole variable domain, remainder taken from reference TRBV11-1 and TRBJ1-1, is EAEVAQSPRYKITEKSQAVAFWCDPISGHATLYWYRQILGQGPELLVQFQDESVVDDSQLPKDRFSAERLKGVDSTLKIQPAELGDSAMYLCASSLVDRGPEAFFGQGTRLTVV.

V usage is TRBV27 and J usage is TRBJ2-7; D possibly matches TRBD1 or TRBD2 (6 bases each). Per the germline V gene, CDR1 is MNHEY and CDR2 is SMNVEV (reference sequence). CDR3 length: 17 amino acids. V shed 4 bases and J shed 7 bases, with 26 bases lying between them. CDR3 nucleotides: TGTGCCAGCAGTTGGAGTTCTTCGGGGGCCCTATCGGAAGAGCAGTACTTC. It encodes CASSWSSSGALSEEQYF.

The CDR3 loop reads CASSPGLTNYEQYF. In DNA form, the CDR3 reads TGTGCCAGTAGTCCGGGACTAACGAACTACGAGCAGTACTTC. V and J are TRBV19 and TRBJ2-7, with 7 bases fitting TRBD2. Per germline, CDR1 LNHDA and CDR2 SQIVND (reference sequence). The CDR3 runs 14 residues. The V and J ends lost 5 bases and 3 bases, in that order; junction bases with no gene match: 7. Using reference TRBV19 and TRBJ2-7 for the parts outside the CDR3, the full variable domain is DGGITQSPKYLFRKEGQNVTLSCEQNLNHDAMYWYRQDPGQGLRLIYYSQIVNDFQKGDIAEGYSVSREKKESFPLTVTSAQKNPTAFYLCASSPGLTNYEQYFGPGTRLTVT.